Each of the 32 T cell receptor beta chains below was sequenced from the same sample in a study of early T cells in non-severe SARS-CoV-2 infection. MiXCR, run by TCRdb on the 5' RACE reads, gives a single entry per CDR3 protein. The sample holds 99,000 or so distinct CDR3 sequences, roughly 15% seen once. The sequencing sample was made of whole blood. The source of these receptors is an adult who was a healthcare worker with PCR-confirmed SARS-CoV-2 infection or an uninfected control (not recorded which).

J is TRBJ1-2 and V is TRBV10-2; D is unresolved. V lost 6 bases to trimming and J lost 0 bases, with 11 bases between them. The germline gives CDR1 WSHSY, CDR2 SAAADI. The CDR3 spans 14 residues. In nucleotides, the CDR3 is TGCGCCAGCAGGCCCTCGACGGCTAACTATGGCTACACCTTC. Translated, it gives CASRPSTANYGYTF.

This clonotype was seen a few times. The J gene is TRBJ1-6, the V gene TRBV20-1; 10 bases match TRBD1. Germline V CDR1 and CDR2: DFQATT, SNEGSKA (reference sequence). Germline trimming cut 0 bases from V and 9 bases from J; bases unmatched to any gene: 8. CDR3 length: 16 amino acids. The CDR3 reads CSARDRGTGDSSPLHF. The CDR3 DNA sequence: TGCAGTGCTAGAGATCGAGGGACAGGGGATAGTTCACCCCTCCACTTT.

This clonotype was seen more than once but under ten times. V usage is TRBV24-1 and J usage is TRBJ2-2, with D perhaps matching TRBD1 or TRBD2 (6 bases each). Per germline, CDR1 KGHDR and CDR2 SFDVKD. This CDR3 spans 17 amino acids. The V and J ends lost 3 bases and 1 base respectively, with 14 bases between them. CDR3 region: CATSDPERGRNTGELFF. The CDR3 nucleotides read TGTGCCACCAGTGATCCCGAACGGGGGCGGAACACCGGGGAGCTGTTTTTT.

This clonotype showed up just a few times. This chain joins TRBV7-2 and TRBJ2-4, with D possibly TRBD1 on 5 matching bases. Per germline, CDR1 SGHTA and CDR2 FQGNSA. V lost 1 base and J lost 8, with 9 bases in between. This CDR3 spans 13 amino acids. CDR3 coding DNA: TGTGCCAGCAGCTTAGAAGGCAGGGACATTCAGTACTTC. It encodes CASSLEGRDIQYF.

This clonotype was seen a few times. The chain combines TRBV6-1 with TRBJ2-2; 9 positions match TRBD1. V was pared by 4 bases and J by 5 bases, with 8 bases of the junction left unmatched. There are 16 residues in the CDR3. CDR1 MNHNS and CDR2 SASEGT come from the germline V gene. The CDR3 DNA reads as TGTGCCAGCAGTGGGCAGAACAGGGGGCAGACCGGGGAGCTGTTTTTT. It specifies CASSGQNRGQTGELFF.

CDR3 bases: TGTGCCAGCAGCTTAGCGGGACAGAACACTGAAGCTTTCTTT. Encoded protein: CASSLAGQNTEAFF. The chain uses TRBV7-6 and TRBJ1-1; TRBD1 is a possible D gene (6 bases). Germline V gene lookup returns CDR1 SGHVS and CDR2 FNYEAQ. The CDR3 spans 14 residues. V lost 0 bases and J lost 1, with 6 bases in between.

This clonotype counts as medium-sized. This rearrangement joins TRBV20-1 to TRBJ2-1, with 10 bases fitting TRBD2. Losses at the gene ends were 3 bases for V and 5 bases for J; bases not matched to a gene: 4. The CDR3 sequence is 14 residues long. Germline assignment: CDR1 DFQATT and CDR2 SNEGSKA (reference sequence). The CDR3 bases are TGCAGTGCTAGTCGTGGACTAGCGGACAATGAGCAGTTCTTC. This codes for CSASRGLADNEQFF.

The chain employs TRBV13 and TRBJ2-7; the D gene is possibly TRBD1 (6 bases). Trimming took 4 bases from V and 5 from J, leaving 12 bases between them. The CDR3 is 13 amino acids. Germline assignment: CDR1 PRHDT and CDR2 FYEKMQ (reference sequence). The CDR3 coding sequence is TGTGCCAGCAGCTCTTTACAGGGCCACGAGCAGTACTTC. Amino acids: CASSSLQGHEQYF.

The rearrangement uses TRBV6-5 and TRBJ2-1, with 7 bases that match TRBD2. Looked up from germline, CDR1 is MNHEY and CDR2 is SVGAGI. The CDR3 extends over 16 amino acids. Unmatched junction bases numbered 16, after V lost 4 bases and J lost 10 bases. The CDR3 DNA is TGTGCCAGCAGTTTCCACCGGGACTACCGTTTCGGAGAGCAGTTCTTC. Translation gives CASSFHRDYRFGEQFF.

This clonotype was picked up a small number of times. J is TRBJ2-7 and V is TRBV11-2; TRBD1 aligns across 8 bases. The CDR3 has 13 residues. Germline CDR1 SGHAT, CDR2 FQNNGV. The CDR3 DNA reads as TGTGCATCCGGGACAGGTGTTACCTACGAGCAGTACTTC. Amino acid sequence: CASGTGVTYEQYF. The variable domain in full, completed from reference TRBV11-2 and TRBJ2-7, reads EAGVAQSPRYKIIEKRQSVAFWCNPISGHATLYWYQQILGQGPKLLIQFQNNGVVDDSQLPKDRFSAERLKGVDSTLKIQPAKLEDSAVYLCASGTGVTYEQYFGPGTRLTVT.

V and J are TRBV28 and TRBJ2-4; D is tentatively TRBD1 or TRBD2 (5 bases each). The CDR3 is made up of 15 amino acids. Germline lookup yields CDR1 MDHEN and CDR2 SYDVKM. With 5 bases removed from V and 8 bases from J, the gap between germline ends came to 19 bases. The CDR3 loop is CASSRSLSGDDIQYF. The CDR3 coding sequence is TGTGCCAGCAGTCGATCCCTGTCTGGGGACGACATTCAGTACTTC.

This chain links TRBV28 with TRBJ1-1, with TRBD1 matching over 7 bases. The CDR3 sequence is 16 residues long. Germline lookup yields CDR1 MDHEN and CDR2 SYDVKM. The V segment lost 6 bases and the J segment 5 bases; nucleotides outside the gene matches: 15. In DNA form, the CDR3 reads TGTGCCAGCAGGGGGCCCAAACGACAGGGCGAGACTGAAGCTTTCTTT. Translated, it gives CASRGPKRQGETEAFF.

The gene calls are TRBV7-9 and TRBJ2-5, with unresolved D. The CDR3 covers 17 residues. Germline values: CDR1 SEHNR, CDR2 FQNEAQ (reference sequence). Trimming stripped 6 bases from V and 4 bases from J, with 24 bases between. The chain's CDR3 is CASRPWAAQTWGETQYF. The DNA of the CDR3 is TGTGCCAGCAGACCCTGGGCAGCGCAGACATGGGGAGAGACCCAGTACTTC.

Ten or more counts support this clonotype. The genes are TRBV4-3 and TRBJ2-1; D gene unclear. V was shortened by 0 bases and J by 4 bases, with 4 bases between the two germline ends. Looked up from germline, CDR1 is LGHNA and CDR2 is YSLEER. The CDR3 contains 13 residues. CDR3 sequence reads: CASSQERYNEQFF. For the CDR3, the DNA is TGCGCCAGCAGCCAAGAACGGTACAATGAGCAGTTCTTC.

In this sample, this clonotype turned up a few times. CDR3: CAWSGTGYEQYF. The CDR3 DNA is TGTGCCTGGTCCGGGACAGGGTACGAGCAGTACTTC. The genes are TRBV30 and TRBJ2-7, with 9 positions matching TRBD1. Germline trimming cut 5 bases from V and 4 bases from J; bases unmatched to any gene: 3. CDR3 size: 12 residues. CDR1 GTSNPN and CDR2 SVGIG come from the germline V gene (reference sequence).

The sample holds many counts of this clonotype. This chain uses TRBV27 with TRBJ2-5, with a possible D match to TRBD2 (6 bases). The V end lost 4 bases, the J end lost 1 base, and 19 bases lay between the germline ends. CDR3 length: 17 amino acids. Germline V lookup: CDR1 MNHEY, CDR2 SMNVEV (reference sequence). The CDR3 loop is CASSSSTGAGSQETQYF. CDR3 DNA: TGTGCCAGCAGTTCATCCACAGGAGCGGGTTCCCAAGAGACCCAGTACTTC.

V is TRBV27 and J is TRBJ1-1; 9 bases map to TRBD1. The CDR3 has 16 residues. J gave up 4 bases and V 6 bases, and 12 bases lay outside the gene matches. Germline CDR1 is MNHEY and CDR2 is SMNVEV (reference sequence). The chain's CDR3 is CASSPDRGLLGTEAFF. CDR3 sequence (DNA): TGTGCCAGCAGCCCGGACAGGGGCCTATTGGGCACTGAAGCTTTCTTT.

The rearrangement uses TRBV14 and TRBJ2-7, with a possible D match to TRBD1 (5 bases). The germline V gene encodes CDR1 SGHDN and CDR2 FVKESK. V dropped 1 base and J dropped 3 bases, with 7 bases sitting between them. This CDR3 has 13 amino acids. Here the CDR3 DNA reads TGTGCCAGCAGCCAAGTTCAGGGCTACGAGCAGTACTTC. Translation gives CASSQVQGYEQYF.

The CDR3 region has the DNA TGTGCCAGCAGCTCCCTACAGTATTCCTACGAGCAGTACTTC. Translation: CASSSLQYSYEQYF. The rearrangement uses TRBV11-2 and TRBJ2-7; no clear D. In germline, CDR1 is SGHAT, CDR2 FQNNGV. The CDR3 runs 14 residues. V was trimmed by 4 bases and J by 1 base, leaving 11 bases between them.

This rearrangement joins TRBV19 to TRBJ2-1; possibly TRBD2 for D (6 bases). Trimming removed 2 bases from V and 6 bases from J, with 11 bases in between. The germline gives CDR1 LNHDA, CDR2 SQIVND (reference sequence). This CDR3 is built from 14 residues. The CDR3 region is CASSILSGVNEQFF. CDR3 DNA sequence: TGTGCCAGTAGTATACTGTCGGGAGTCAATGAGCAGTTCTTC.

This clonotype was seen ten or more times. This chain links TRBV21-1 with TRBJ1-2; the table names TRBD1, a call not compared with the DNA. TRBV21-1 has pseudogene status. The CDR3 is 15 amino acids. DNA for the CDR3: TGTGCCAGCAGCAGGAGCCTCGGGACGAACTATGGCTACACCTTC. Its protein is CASSRSLGTNYGYTF.

The chain uses TRBV9 and TRBJ2-7; 8 nucleotides line up with TRBD2. This CDR3 has 14 residues. The V gene end was trimmed by 0 bases and the J gene end by 4 bases; junction bases not matched to a gene: 3. Germline V lookup: CDR1 SGDLS, CDR2 YYNGEE. The CDR3 sequence is CASSVGGGPYEQYF. CDR3 coding DNA: TGTGCCAGCAGCGTAGGCGGGGGGCCGTACGAGCAGTACTTC.

The rearrangement uses TRBV29-1 and TRBJ1-2, with a tentative D call TRBD1 (5 bases). Trimming cost V 8 bases and J 3 bases, with 16 bases left between them. CDR1 and CDR2 (germline): SQVTM, ANQGSEA. CDR3 size: 13 residues. The CDR3 protein is CSYSGGPDYGYTF. The CDR3 coding sequence is TGCAGCTACAGTGGGGGTCCGGACTATGGCTACACCTTC.

As to this clonotype: With a much larger clone just one base away, this may be a read error. The CDR3 here is CASSASRGSYNEQFF. The CDR3 DNA sequence: TGTGCCAGCAGCGCTAGCCGGGGCTCGTACAATGAGCAGTTCTTC. The J gene is TRBJ2-1, the V gene TRBV2; D possibly uses TRBD1 or TRBD2 (5 bases each). The V gene lost 6 bases and the J gene lost 4 bases, with 16 bases spanning the gap. The CDR3 is 15 amino acids. The germline CDR1 and CDR2 sequences are SNHLY and FYNNEI.

The chain is built from TRBV4-2 and TRBJ1-2; D perhaps matches TRBD1 (5 bases). CDR3 length: 16 residues. Trimming removed 2 bases from V and 8 bases from J, with 21 bases in between. The germline V gene has CDR1 LGHNA and CDR2 YNFKEQ. CDR3 DNA sequence: TGTGCCAGCAGCCAAAAAGCACCCACGACAGTCCCCGGCTACACCTTC. Its translation is CASSQKAPTTVPGYTF.

The V and J genes are TRBV25-1 and TRBJ2-3; D gene unclear. Germline CDR1 is MGHDK and CDR2 is SYGVNS. V lost 4 bases and J 0 bases, leaving 29 bases between the germline ends. The CDR3 extends over 21 amino acids. The CDR3: CASSVNYGSGYQVGSTDTQYF. CDR3 nucleotides: TGTGCCAGCAGTGTCAACTATGGCTCAGGATATCAAGTCGGCAGCACAGATACGCAGTATTTT.

V gene TRBV6-2 or TRBV6-3 combines with J gene TRBJ1-5; D ambiguous. V was clipped by 7 bases and J by 0 bases, with 7 bases between them. Germline V gene sequence: CDR1 MNHEY, CDR2 SVGEGT. CDR3 length equals 13 residues. The CDR3 sequence is CASTPFSNQPQHF. The CDR3 DNA reads TGTGCCAGCACACCTTTTAGCAATCAGCCCCAGCATTTT.

This clonotype has only a few counts. CDR3 amino acids: CASSVWEVVETQYF. DNA of the CDR3: TGTGCCAGCAGCGTTTGGGAGGTGGTGGAGACCCAGTACTTC. This chain links TRBV7-9 with TRBJ2-5; possibly TRBD2 for D (6 bases). Trimming took off 5 bases at V and 5 bases at J, with 15 bases between the two ends. The germline V gene has CDR1 SEHNR and CDR2 FQNEAQ (reference sequence). The CDR3 covers 14 residues.

The CDR3 loop reads CSARDPLTDTQYF. In DNA, the CDR3 is TGCAGTGCTAGAGATCCTCTCACAGATACGCAGTATTTT. This sequence joins TRBV20-1 and TRBJ2-3, with D hard to call. The V end lost 0 bases, the J end lost 2 bases, and 6 bases lay between the germline ends. Germline CDR1 is DFQATT and CDR2 is SNEGSKA (reference sequence). There are 13 residues in the CDR3.

This clonotype appeared a few times. The chain is built from TRBV7-2 and TRBJ2-2; D is unclear. The germline gives CDR1 SGHTA, CDR2 FQGNSA. The V and J ends lost 3 bases and 4 bases respectively, with 12 bases between them. CDR3 length equals 15 residues. In DNA, the CDR3 is TGTGCCAGCAGCTTCGGACCCCCTAGCACCGGGGAGCTGTTTTTT. Its translation is CASSFGPPSTGELFF.

In its sample, this clonotype was seen many times. The J gene is TRBJ2-3, the V gene TRBV6-5; D remains ambiguous. Germline CDR1 reads MNHEY; CDR2 reads SVGAGI. The ends were cut back, 4 bases at V and 0 bases at J, with 11 bases in the middle. There are 15 residues in the CDR3. This CDR3 is CASSFLSFSTDTQYF. The CDR3 DNA reads TGTGCCAGCAGTTTTCTTTCCTTTAGCACAGATACGCAGTATTTT.

V usage is TRBV21-1 and J usage is TRBJ2-7; the D call of TRBD2 is as the table states it, not checked on the DNA. TRBV21-1 is designated a pseudogene. There are 15 residues in the CDR3. CDR3 loop: CASSKVGRPSGEQYF. The CDR3 region has the DNA TGTGCCAGCAGCAAAGTGGGGAGGCCCTCCGGCGAGCAGTACTTC.